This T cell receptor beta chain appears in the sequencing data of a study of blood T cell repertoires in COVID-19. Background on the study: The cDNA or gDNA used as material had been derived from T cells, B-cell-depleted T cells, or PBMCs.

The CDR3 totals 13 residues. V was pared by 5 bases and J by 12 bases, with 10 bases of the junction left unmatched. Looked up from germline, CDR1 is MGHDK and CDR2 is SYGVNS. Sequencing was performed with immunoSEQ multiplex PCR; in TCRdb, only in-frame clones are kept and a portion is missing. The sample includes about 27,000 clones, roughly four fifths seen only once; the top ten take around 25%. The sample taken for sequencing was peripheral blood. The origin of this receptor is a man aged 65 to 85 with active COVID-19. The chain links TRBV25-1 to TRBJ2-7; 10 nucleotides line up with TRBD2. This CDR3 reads CASSPGTSVTGYF. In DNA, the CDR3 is TGTGCCAGCAGTCCCGGGACTAGCGTCACGGGGTACTTC.